The source of this TCR beta chain is a study of CD8 T cells in Susac syndrome (dated by TCRdb to the late 2010s). Study-level background: Of the Susac syndrome patients who were sequenced, roughly 6 had clinically active disease and roughly 8 were in clinical remission. Repertoire sequencing was used to test whether CD8+ T cell activation and differentiation in Susac syndrome was antigen driven. Clonality of the CD8+ T cell repertoire was compared between roughly eleven healthy donors, approximately 14 Susac syndrome patients and about 15 multiple sclerosis patients. At blood withdrawal, Susac syndrome patients were either therapy-naive, taking corticosteroids (in some cases with IVIg as well), or taking IVIg alone.

The CDR3 contains 13 residues, cysteine and phenylalanine counted. The retained sequence is limited to the CDR3, 39 bases, with the frame set at the first base. The germline V gene encodes CDR1 GTSNPN and CDR2 SVGIG (reference sequence). V trim: 7 bases; J trim: 4 bases; unmatched bases: 10. Peripheral blood CD8+ and CD4+ T cells from healthy donors, Susac syndrome patients and multiple sclerosis patients were profiled by high-throughput TCR beta sequencing. The Susac syndrome patients fulfilled recently defined diagnostic criteria for either definite or probable disease. Bulk CD8+ and CD4+ T cells were purified by magnetic negative isolation, whereas CD8+ TEMRA cells were enriched by FACS. Blood was drawn into EDTA tubes, processed within 24 hours, and PBMCs were isolated by density gradient centrifugation. PBMCs intended for TCR sequencing were frozen in liquid nitrogen and were later thawed in a 37 degrees C water bath. The sorted or isolated CD4+, CD8+ and CD8+ TEMRA cells reached a purity of at least 90%.

The paper as a whole reports these results and caveats: Looking at Susac-specific public clones, the researchers identified 15 to 20 in the total CD8+ repertoire and several in the CD8+ TEMRA repertoire. The number of individuals in the TCR sequencing and HLA analysis was acknowledged as relatively small. Susac syndrome CD8+ repertoires showed clonal expansion, highest in CD8+ TEMRA cells and greater in clinically active than remitting patients.

RNA was extracted using the RNeasy kit, and about 0.45 to 1 microgram was reverse transcribed with random hexamers. TCR beta CDR3 regions were amplified with the immunoSEQ multiplex PCR assay covering 54 Vbeta and 13 Jbeta segments. To correct PCR amplification bias, a synthetic template baseline was used for both primer optimization and computational correction. The study's processing was this. Only productive sequences were kept, with reads annotated to V, D and J genes according to IMGT and analyzed in immunoSEQ Analyzer. Clonality was calculated as one minus the Shannon entropy normalized by log2 of the number of productive unique sequences. Public and private clones were assessed among the 100 most prevalent clones of each patient and control. A clone was defined as Susac-specific if it was absent from the healthy and MS cohorts, from roughly 980 published viral clones and from other ImmuneACCESS disease sequences. In TCRdb, the public reads were trimmed at Q25 with fastp and aligned with MiXCR, with productive beta chains retained. CDR3 protein sequences are deduplicated, and each keeps its most common genes and DNA. TCRdb's processing, not the authors', yielded these V and J calls. A total of around 81,000 distinct CDR3 sequences appear in this sample, 94% of them only once. The top ten clonotypes cover around 0.94% of the sample.

As for this clonotype: Its antigen remains undetermined. Per-base qualities were not stored, and no clone one base away is much larger.

The chain employs TRBV30 and TRBJ2-7, with TRBD1 identical over 7 junction bases. This TCR derives from a human donor with Susac syndrome. The sequencing input was CD8+ T cells from PBMCs. The sequenced DNA: TGTGCCTTAATACCGGGACAGCTATACGAGCAGTACTTC. It translates to CALIPGQLYEQYF.